A single sample gave rise to the 5 T cell receptor beta chains below, sequenced in a study of blood T cells in healthy people across ages (dated by TCRdb to between 2014 and 2016). Libraries were prepared through 5' RACE. TCRdb lists the instrument as Illumina HiSeq 2500. A second about 7 to 11 cycle PCR used a sample-barcoded 5' primer and a J-beta primer mix. Using fastp at Q25 and MiXCR, TCRdb reprocessed the public reads and kept productive beta chains. Every distinct CDR3 protein forms one entry, paired with its most common genes and DNA. In all, the sample holds 800,000 to 950,000 distinct CDR3 sequences, and around 48% of those were seen once. The ten biggest clones cover roughly 13% of the sample. Input material: blood. Source of these receptors: a man younger than 40 in good health.

The chain recombines TRBV15 with TRBJ2-4; 7 positions match TRBD1. The CDR3 totals 18 residues. CDR1 is LNHNV and CDR2 is YYDKDF in the germline V gene (reference sequence). The ends lost 5 bases at V and 0 bases at J; junction bases unmatched: 13. This CDR3 reads CATSSSPGQRIAKNIQYF. DNA for the CDR3: TGTGCCACCAGCTCCTCCCCGGGACAGAGAATAGCCAAAAACATTCAGTACTTC. Looking up the rest from reference TRBV15 and TRBJ2-4 gives the full variable domain: DAMVIQNPRYQVTQFGKPVTLSCSQTLNHNVMYWYQQKSSQAPKLLFHYYDKDFNNEADTPDNFQSRRPNTSFCFLDIRSPGLGDTAMYLCATSSSPGQRIAKNIQYFGAGTRLSVL.

The V gene is TRBV2, the J gene TRBJ1-1; D gene uncertain. The V end lost 5 bases, the J end lost 0 bases, and 7 bases lay between the germline ends. Germline CDR1 is SNHLY and CDR2 is FYNNEI. The CDR3 length is 13 residues. The CDR3 DNA sequence: TGTGCCAGCAGTACAGCATTGAACACTGAAGCTTTCTTT. This translates into CASSTALNTEAFF.

This clonotype was picked up many times. The chain combines TRBV7-2 with TRBJ1-2; 7 nucleotides match TRBD1. The CDR3 runs 14 residues. J lost 4 bases, V lost 5 bases, and 7 bases had no gene match. In germline, CDR1 is SGHTA, CDR2 FQGNSA. The CDR3 spells CASSPRRGTYGYTF. For the CDR3, the DNA is TGTGCCAGCAGCCCCCGCAGGGGGACCTATGGCTACACCTTC.

This clonotype was detected only once. The CDR3 region has the DNA TGTGCCAGCAGCCCGCGGCGACGCGGCGTGGAGACCCAGTACTTC. Protein: CASSPRRRGVETQYF. The chain joins TRBV7-2 to TRBJ2-7; D is undetermined. The J call is doubtful: the DNA matches TRBJ2-5 better. The germline CDR1 and CDR2 sequences are SGHTA and FQGNSA. The CDR3 has 15 amino acids.

This clonotype was seen only a few times. V usage is TRBV3-1 and J usage is TRBJ2-3; D gene unclear. The V and J ends lost 1 base and 2 bases respectively, with 7 bases between them. The germline V gene encodes CDR1 LGHDT and CDR2 YNNKEL (reference sequence). The CDR3 is 14 residues long. The CDR3 nucleotides are TGTGCCAGCAGCCAAGGTGGAACCACAGATACGCAGTATTTT. It is translated as CASSQGGTTDTQYF.